Listed below are T cell receptor beta chains from one sample, sequenced in a study of early T cells in non-severe SARS-CoV-2 infection. TCRdb used MiXCR to reprocess the 5' RACE reads, holding one entry per CDR3 protein. The data show about 64,000 distinct CDR3 sequences, about 4.9% seen once. Sequenced material: whole blood. These receptors all stem from an adult who was a healthcare worker with PCR-confirmed SARS-CoV-2 infection or an uninfected control (not recorded which). The CDR3 runs from the conserved cysteine through the conserved F or W. Each record gives: V gene, clone size, J gene, D gene, CDR3 protein, CDR3 DNA. A D gene is named only where the DNA matches it firmly. The size of a clone is reported for some rows only, either as once, few or many, or as a class for expanded clones.

v_gene: TRBV5-1
abundance: few
j_gene: TRBJ2-7
d_gene: TRBD1
CDR3aa: CASSQRTGSGAYEQYF
CDR3nt: TGCGCCAGCAGCCAACGGACAGGGTCTGGCGCCTACGAGCAGTACTTC

v_gene: TRBV5-4
abundance: many
j_gene: TRBJ2-3
d_gene: -
CDR3aa: CASSRRTDTQYF
CDR3nt: TGTGCCAGCAGCCGTCGCACAGATACGCAGTATTTT

v_gene: TRBV19
abundance: medium-sized
j_gene: TRBJ2-1
d_gene: -
CDR3aa: CASSIPAGLGNEQFF
CDR3nt: TGTGCCAGTAGTATCCCTGCCGGCCTGGGCAATGAGCAGTTCTTC

v_gene: TRBV7-6
abundance: many
j_gene: TRBJ2-3
d_gene: TRBD2
CDR3aa: CASSFALLTSGTTDTQYF
CDR3nt: TGTGCCAGCAGCTTTGCCTTGTTAACTAGCGGGACCACAGATACGCAGTATTTT

v_gene: TRBV5-6
abundance: -
j_gene: TRBJ2-5
d_gene: TRBD1
CDR3aa: CASSEDRGETQYF
CDR3nt: TGTGCCAGCAGCGAAGACAGGGGGGAGACCCAGTACTTC

v_gene: TRBV20-1
abundance: -
j_gene: TRBJ2-1
d_gene: -
CDR3aa: CSASHAGINEQFF
CDR3nt: TGCAGTGCTAGTCATGCGGGGATTAATGAGCAGTTCTTC

v_gene: TRBV5-8
abundance: many
j_gene: TRBJ2-1
d_gene: -
CDR3aa: CASSFSSGGLPASSYNEQFF
CDR3nt: TGTGCCAGCAGCTTTTCGTCCGGGGGTTTACCGGCGAGCTCCTACAATGAGCAGTTCTTC

v_gene: TRBV19
abundance: many
j_gene: TRBJ2-7
d_gene: TRBD2
CDR3aa: CASSHRWLAGSYEQYF
CDR3nt: TGTGCCAGTAGCCACCGGTGGCTAGCGGGATCCTACGAGCAGTACTTC

v_gene: TRBV7-6
abundance: few
j_gene: TRBJ1-1
d_gene: -
CDR3aa: CASSRLGTEDTEAFF
CDR3nt: TGTGCCAGCAGCCGTTTAGGGACGGAAGACACTGAAGCTTTCTTT

v_gene: TRBV5-4
abundance: many
j_gene: TRBJ2-1
d_gene: TRBD2
CDR3aa: CASSSLAEGNEQFF
CDR3nt: TGTGCCAGCAGCTCACTAGCGGAGGGGAATGAGCAGTTCTTC

v_gene: TRBV10-3
abundance: many
j_gene: TRBJ2-7
d_gene: TRBD1
CDR3aa: CAIEPGQGVEQYF
CDR3nt: TGTGCCATTGAACCGGGACAGGGGGTCGAGCAGTACTTC

v_gene: TRBV7-8
abundance: many
j_gene: TRBJ2-1
d_gene: TRBD1
CDR3aa: CASSFRRTGDPYNEQFF
CDR3nt: TGTGCCAGCAGCTTTCGAAGGACAGGGGACCCCTACAATGAGCAGTTCTTC

v_gene: TRBV7-2
abundance: -
j_gene: TRBJ2-2
d_gene: TRBD2
CDR3aa: CASSLSGINTGELFF
CDR3nt: TGTGCCAGCAGTCTTAGCGGGATTAATACCGGGGAGCTGTTTTTT

v_gene: TRBV25-1
abundance: many
j_gene: TRBJ2-1
d_gene: -
CDR3aa: CASTPLGTGTGRYNEQFF
CDR3nt: TGTGCCAGCACTCCCCTGGGAACCGGGACCGGGCGTTACAATGAGCAGTTCTTC

v_gene: TRBV29-1
abundance: -
j_gene: TRBJ1-1
d_gene: TRBD1
CDR3aa: CSVQGGGVTEAFF
CDR3nt: TGCAGCGTTCAGGGGGGAGGTGTCACTGAAGCTTTCTTT

v_gene: TRBV6-2/TRBV6-3
abundance: -
j_gene: TRBJ1-1
d_gene: TRBD1
CDR3aa: CASRWTGGFPNTEAFF
CDR3nt: TGTGCCAGCAGATGGACAGGGGGCTTTCCGAACACTGAAGCTTTCTTT

v_gene: TRBV5-4
abundance: few
j_gene: TRBJ2-1
d_gene: -
CDR3aa: CASSFSGTPRGEQFF
CDR3nt: TGTGCCAGCAGTTTTTCCGGGACCCCGAGGGGTGAGCAGTTCTTC

v_gene: TRBV7-2
abundance: many
j_gene: TRBJ2-1
d_gene: TRBD2
CDR3aa: CASSFSGGSGQFF
CDR3nt: TGTGCCAGCAGCTTTAGCGGGGGTTCGGGTCAGTTCTTC

v_gene: TRBV7-3
abundance: many
j_gene: TRBJ2-1
d_gene: TRBD2
CDR3aa: CASSPSGSLYNEQFF
CDR3nt: TGTGCCAGCAGCCCCAGCGGGAGCCTGTACAATGAGCAGTTCTTC

v_gene: TRBV18
abundance: many
j_gene: TRBJ2-7
d_gene: -
CDR3aa: CASSPGVGVDEQYF
CDR3nt: TGTGCCAGCTCACCAGGAGTAGGGGTTGACGAGCAGTACTTC

v_gene: TRBV20-1
abundance: many
j_gene: TRBJ2-7
d_gene: TRBD2
CDR3aa: CSARGTSGFYEQYF
CDR3nt: TGCAGTGCTAGGGGGACTAGCGGGTTCTACGAGCAGTACTTC

v_gene: TRBV7-3
abundance: few
j_gene: TRBJ2-3
d_gene: -
CDR3aa: CASSQDSPDDTQYF
CDR3nt: TGTGCCAGCAGTCAGGACTCACCGGATGATACGCAGTATTTT

v_gene: TRBV7-6
abundance: -
j_gene: TRBJ2-7
d_gene: TRBD1
CDR3aa: CASSSTGSEQYF
CDR3nt: TGTGCCAGCAGTTCGACAGGGAGCGAGCAGTACTTC

v_gene: TRBV7-3
abundance: many
j_gene: TRBJ2-2
d_gene: TRBD2
CDR3aa: CASSPLSGSVAGELFF
CDR3nt: TGTGCCAGCAGCCCGCTGAGCGGGAGTGTTGCCGGGGAGCTGTTTTTT

v_gene: TRBV7-9
abundance: -
j_gene: TRBJ2-5
d_gene: -
CDR3aa: CASSIWAGIGETQYF
CDR3nt: TGTGCCAGCAGCATCTGGGCGGGGATTGGGGAGACCCAGTACTTC

v_gene: TRBV6-1
abundance: many
j_gene: TRBJ2-6
d_gene: -
CDR3aa: CASSERGLEPHSLLGANVLTF
CDR3nt: TGTGCCAGCAGTGAACGCGGGCTCGAACCACACTCTCTCTTGGGGGCCAACGTCCTGACTTTC

v_gene: TRBV12-5
abundance: -
j_gene: TRBJ2-1
d_gene: -
CDR3aa: CASGLVGMVGTSYNEQFF
CDR3nt: TGTGCTAGTGGTTTGGTGGGGATGGTGGGAACCTCCTACAATGAGCAGTTCTTC

v_gene: TRBV5-4
abundance: many
j_gene: TRBJ1-3
d_gene: -
CDR3aa: CASSLVPGTSENTIYF
CDR3nt: TGTGCCAGCAGCTTGGTTCCCGGGACCTCTGAAAACACCATATATTTT

v_gene: TRBV7-2
abundance: -
j_gene: TRBJ2-1
d_gene: TRBD2
CDR3aa: CASSLPGGSSYNEQFF
CDR3nt: TGTGCCAGCAGCTTGCCGGGCGGGAGCTCCTACAATGAGCAGTTCTTC

v_gene: TRBV6-2/TRBV6-3
abundance: few
j_gene: TRBJ1-2
d_gene: TRBD1
CDR3aa: CASSYTGTGGTYGYTF
CDR3nt: TGTGCCAGCAGTTACACCGGGACAGGGGGAACCTATGGCTACACCTTC

v_gene: TRBV3-1
abundance: -
j_gene: TRBJ1-4
d_gene: TRBD1
CDR3aa: CASRETGATNEKLFF
CDR3nt: TGTGCCAGCAGGGAAACAGGGGCAACTAATGAAAAACTGTTTTTT

v_gene: TRBV15
abundance: many
j_gene: TRBJ1-4
d_gene: -
CDR3aa: CATSSGEEDEKLFF
CDR3nt: TGTGCCACCAGTTCAGGGGAAGAGGACGAAAAACTGTTTTTT

v_gene: TRBV30
abundance: -
j_gene: TRBJ2-1
d_gene: -
CDR3aa: CAWSQLGGHNEQFF
CDR3nt: TGTGCCTGGAGCCAGCTGGGCGGCCACAATGAGCAGTTCTTC

v_gene: TRBV2
abundance: few
j_gene: TRBJ2-7
d_gene: TRBD1
CDR3aa: CASSEIRDRGAGQYF
CDR3nt: TGTGCCAGCAGCGAGATCCGGGACAGGGGCGCGGGGCAGTACTTC

v_gene: TRBV5-1
abundance: many
j_gene: TRBJ2-7
d_gene: TRBD2
CDR3aa: CASSTTGTSSIYEQYF
CDR3nt: TGCGCCAGCAGTACTACCGGGACTAGTTCGATATACGAGCAGTACTTC

v_gene: TRBV7-2
abundance: many
j_gene: TRBJ2-3
d_gene: -
CDR3aa: CASTRAGNLPREQYF
CDR3nt: TGTGCCAGCACCCGGGCCGGGAACCTGCCCCGTGAGCAGTATTTT

v_gene: TRBV10-2
abundance: -
j_gene: TRBJ2-3
d_gene: TRBD2
CDR3aa: CASGDPVGSGGPSTDTQYF
CDR3nt: TGCGCCAGCGGAGACCCCGTGGGTAGCGGGGGACCTAGCACAGATACGCAGTATTTT

v_gene: TRBV19
abundance: -
j_gene: TRBJ1-5
d_gene: -
CDR3aa: CASRTGYNQPQHF
CDR3nt: TGTGCCAGTAGAACAGGGTACAATCAGCCCCAGCATTTT

v_gene: TRBV2
abundance: many
j_gene: TRBJ2-1
d_gene: -
CDR3aa: CASRQLTNEQFF
CDR3nt: TGTGCCAGCAGACAGCTGACCAATGAGCAGTTCTTC

v_gene: TRBV7-9
abundance: -
j_gene: TRBJ2-5
d_gene: TRBD1
CDR3aa: CATTGTGGETQYF
CDR3nt: TGTGCCACGACCGGGACAGGGGGAGAGACCCAGTACTTC

v_gene: TRBV7-6
abundance: many
j_gene: TRBJ2-1
d_gene: -
CDR3aa: CASSRAGTTLFF
CDR3nt: TGTGCCAGCAGCCGGGCTGGGACGACCCTTTTCTTC

v_gene: TRBV6-6
abundance: many
j_gene: TRBJ1-1
d_gene: -
CDR3aa: CASSSVGQMNTEAFF
CDR3nt: TGTGCCAGCAGTTCCGTTGGACAGATGAACACTGAAGCTTTCTTT

v_gene: TRBV12-3/TRBV12-4
abundance: -
j_gene: TRBJ1-2
d_gene: -
CDR3aa: CASSILQGTGYTF
CDR3nt: TGTGCCAGCAGCATATTACAGGGTACTGGCTACACCTTC

v_gene: TRBV5-1
abundance: many
j_gene: TRBJ2-1
d_gene: -
CDR3aa: CASSESDSSSYNEQFF
CDR3nt: TGCGCCAGCAGCGAGTCAGACAGCAGCTCCTACAATGAGCAGTTCTTC

v_gene: TRBV7-2
abundance: -
j_gene: TRBJ1-3
d_gene: -
CDR3aa: CASSSRGKQFQTSSGNTIYF
CDR3nt: TGTGCCAGCAGCTCCCGTGGGAAGCAGTTTCAGACCTCCTCTGGAAACACCATATATTTT

v_gene: TRBV29-1
abundance: many
j_gene: TRBJ2-2
d_gene: -
CDR3aa: CSGYFANTGELFF
CDR3nt: TGCAGCGGTTACTTCGCGAACACCGGGGAGCTGTTTTTT

v_gene: TRBV11-2
abundance: -
j_gene: TRBJ2-3
d_gene: TRBD2
CDR3aa: CASSSSLAGGDTQYF
CDR3nt: TGTGCCAGCAGCTCCTCCCTCGCGGGGGGCGATACGCAGTATTTT

v_gene: TRBV5-8
abundance: -
j_gene: TRBJ1-1
d_gene: -
CDR3aa: CASSLNSYGQEAFF
CDR3nt: TGTGCCAGCAGCTTAAACTCCTATGGGCAGGAAGCTTTCTTT

v_gene: TRBV6-6
abundance: few
j_gene: TRBJ1-2
d_gene: -
CDR3aa: CASSSDRYYGYTF
CDR3nt: TGTGCCAGCAGTTCCGACAGATACTATGGCTACACCTTC

v_gene: TRBV29-1
abundance: many
j_gene: TRBJ2-1
d_gene: -
CDR3aa: CSVESNEQFF
CDR3nt: TGCAGCGTTGAATCCAATGAGCAGTTCTTC

v_gene: TRBV5-1
abundance: many
j_gene: TRBJ2-7
d_gene: -
CDR3aa: CASSSEGWGQNYEQYF
CDR3nt: TGCGCCAGCAGCTCAGAGGGTTGGGGACAAAACTACGAGCAGTACTTC

v_gene: TRBV20-1
abundance: many
j_gene: TRBJ1-3
d_gene: -
CDR3aa: CSALQGSGNTIYF
CDR3nt: TGCAGTGCTTTACAGGGCTCTGGAAACACCATATATTTT

v_gene: TRBV7-3
abundance: many
j_gene: TRBJ2-6
d_gene: -
CDR3aa: CASSLGRSSGANVLTF
CDR3nt: TGTGCCAGCAGCCTCGGACGGTCCTCTGGGGCCAACGTCCTGACTTTC

v_gene: TRBV12-3/TRBV12-4
abundance: many
j_gene: TRBJ1-2
d_gene: -
CDR3aa: CASSNQYGYTF
CDR3nt: TGTGCCAGCAGTAATCAGTATGGCTACACCTTC

v_gene: TRBV20-1
abundance: many
j_gene: TRBJ2-4
d_gene: -
CDR3aa: CSARAQARDKNIQYF
CDR3nt: TGCAGTGCTAGGGCGCAGGCAAGAGACAAAAACATTCAGTACTTC

v_gene: TRBV7-6
abundance: many
j_gene: TRBJ2-1
d_gene: -
CDR3aa: CASSLEGVNSYNEQFF
CDR3nt: TGTGCCAGCAGCTTAGAGGGCGTAAACTCCTACAATGAGCAGTTCTTC